This T cell receptor (beta chain) was identified in a study of T cells in Graves' hyperthyroidism and ophthalmopathy. Overall study findings and caveats: Stable hyperthyroidism and ophthalmopathy were separated using 13 V-J signatures. Most thyroid clonotypes with frequency above 0.001 were detected in blood.

This clonotype was counted once. The antigen is not known. Trimming shortened V by 7 bases and J by 5 bases, and 20 bases separated the two germline ends. Germline V gene data show CDR1 as SNHLY and CDR2 as FYNNEI. This CDR3 comprises 15 residues. The study excluded patients with uncontrolled infection, other autoimmune disease, pregnancy or lactation. Amplification of TCR beta CDR3 regions used RNA as the template. With the HTBI primer set, the TCR CDR3 went through a first round of RT-PCR. TCRdb reanalysed the multiplex PCR reads using MiXCR and keeps one entry per CDR3 protein. The profile shows roughly 840,000 distinct CDR3 sequences, approximately 40% of them singletons.

V gene TRBV2 combines with J gene TRBJ2-5, with D tentatively TRBD1 (6 bases). The source of this sequence is a man younger than 35 with Graves' hyperthyroidism. The sequenced sample consisted of blood. The CDR3 is CASTEATGPGETQYF. In DNA form, the CDR3 reads TGTGCCAGCACTGAGGCAACAGGGCCTGGGGAGACCCAGTACTTC. Drawing the rest from reference TRBV2 and TRBJ2-5, the complete variable domain is EPEVTQTPSHQVTQMGQEVILRCVPISNHLYFYWYRQILGQKVEFLVSFYNNEISEKSEIFDDQFSVERPDGSNFTLKIRSTKLEDSAMYFCASTEATGPGETQYFGPGTRLLVL.